The 14 T cell receptor beta chains below were found in one sample sequenced in a study of early T cells in non-severe SARS-CoV-2 infection. Using its own MiXCR run on the 5' RACE reads, TCRdb lists one record per CDR3 protein. Found here are some 87,000 distinct CDR3 sequences, about 13% of them singletons; the top ten hold 1.1%. The sample comprised whole blood. The receptors were sampled from an adult who was a healthcare worker with PCR-confirmed SARS-CoV-2 infection or an uninfected control (not recorded which).

To note about this clonotype: One junction end disagrees with the germline gene, perhaps due to a read error. The J gene is TRBJ1-2, the V gene TRBV28, with 8 bases that match TRBD1. The CDR3 covers 14 residues. Per germline, CDR1 MDHEN and CDR2 SYDVKM. The CDR3: CASSKQGASYGHTF. CDR3 in DNA: TGTGCCAGCAGTAAGCAGGGGGCTAGCTATGGCCACACCTTC.

This clonotype has a handful of counts. This chain connects TRBV7-8 to TRBJ2-3; possibly TRBD2 for D (7 bases). Per germline, CDR1 SGHVS and CDR2 FQNEAQ. Trimming took 7 bases from V and 7 from J, leaving 15 bases between them. CDR3 size: 13 residues. DNA for the CDR3: TGTGCCAGCAAGGGGGAGGGAATAAATACGCAGTATTTT. Translated, it gives CASKGEGINTQYF.

In this sample, this clonotype turned up many times. V usage is TRBV24-1 and J usage is TRBJ2-2, with D perhaps matching TRBD2 (5 bases). Germline V gene data show CDR1 as KGHDR and CDR2 as SFDVKD. This CDR3 spans 17 amino acids. V was clipped by 0 bases and J by 4 bases, with 14 bases between them. The CDR3 DNA follows: TGTGCCACCAGTGATTTGCCGGGCCGAGAGGGCACCGGGGAGCTGTTTTTT. Its protein product is CATSDLPGREGTGELFF.

The chain couples TRBV27 to TRBJ1-2; tentatively, D is TRBD1 (5 bases). CDR3 length: 15 residues. The ends were cut back, 7 bases at V and 6 bases at J, with 21 bases in the middle. Germline assignment: CDR1 MNHEY and CDR2 SMNVEV (reference sequence). Written as DNA, the CDR3 is TGTGCCAGCACCCGGGACCCGCAATACTCCAATGGCTACACCTTC. Translated, it gives CASTRDPQYSNGYTF.

This chain connects TRBV2 to TRBJ2-1, with TRBD2 identical over 10 bases. Germline CDR1 reads SNHLY; CDR2 reads FYNNEI. CDR3 length: 16 amino acids. Unmatched junction bases numbered 1, after V lost 0 bases and J lost 2 bases. Here the CDR3 reads CASSEASGRAYNEQFF. The CDR3 DNA follows: TGTGCCAGCAGTGAAGCAAGCGGGAGGGCCTACAATGAGCAGTTCTTC. The full variable domain, completed using reference TRBV2 and TRBJ2-1, is EPEVTQTPSHQVTQMGQEVILRCVPISNHLYFYWYRQILGQKVEFLVSFYNNEISEKSEIFDDQFSVERPDGSNFTLKIRSTKLEDSAMYFCASSEASGRAYNEQFFGPGTRLTVL.

This clonotype was seen repeatedly, ten times or more. This chain links TRBV6-1 with TRBJ2-1; 8 bases are shared with TRBD1. The V and J ends lost 4 bases and 4 bases, in that order; junction bases with no gene match: 6. CDR3 length equals 15 residues. Germline V gene data show CDR1 as MNHNS and CDR2 as SASEGT. The CDR3 reads CASSATGGGYNEQFF. The CDR3 DNA follows: TGTGCCAGCAGTGCCACAGGGGGAGGATACAATGAGCAGTTCTTC.

This clonotype occurred many times. This chain connects TRBV5-1 to TRBJ2-7; 9 nucleotides line up with TRBD1. From germline, CDR1 is SGHRS and CDR2 YFSETQ. J gave up 2 bases and V 4 bases, and 4 bases lay outside the gene matches. CDR3 length: 14 amino acids. The CDR3 coding sequence is TGCGCCAGCAGCAACCGGGACAGGGCCTACGAGCAGTACTTC. It specifies CASSNRDRAYEQYF.

The sample holds a few counts of this clonotype. The chain employs TRBV20-1 and TRBJ1-1; 8 bases map to TRBD1. The CDR3 extends over 13 amino acids. CDR1 and CDR2 from the germline V gene are DFQATT and SNEGSKA (reference sequence). The junction had 14 bases not matched to a gene; V was cut back by 6 bases and J by 11 bases. The CDR3 protein is CSASRTGRISAFF. The CDR3 DNA sequence: TGCAGTGCCTCCCGGACAGGGCGGATATCGGCTTTCTTT.

This clonotype has at least ten counts. CDR3 loop: CASSSVIRTGLFF. CDR3 coding DNA: TGTGCCAGCAGCTCAGTAATTCGGACAGGGCTGTTTTTT. The J gene is TRBJ2-2, the V gene TRBV11-2, with 7 bases identical to TRBD1. Per the germline V gene, CDR1 is SGHAT and CDR2 is FQNNGV. This CDR3 is built from 13 residues. Germline trimming cut 4 bases from V and 13 bases from J; bases unmatched to any gene: 9.

This clonotype has just a few counts. V is TRBV7-9 and J is TRBJ1-1; D not certain. The CDR3 runs 14 residues. CDR1 is SEHNR, CDR2 FQNEAQ, per germline (reference sequence). Trimming cost V 1 base and J 3 bases, with 9 bases left between them. The CDR3 DNA reads as TGTGCCAGCAGCTTAGAGTTCAGCGACACTGAAGCTTTCTTT. This translates into CASSLEFSDTEAFF.

This clonotype was counted only a few times. The rearrangement links TRBV7-2 to TRBJ2-1; 9 bases agree with TRBD2. This CDR3 has 16 amino acids. With 1 base clipped from V and 8 bases from J, the junction kept 9 bases outside the gene matches. Germline V gene data show CDR1 as SGHTA and CDR2 as FQGNSA. The CDR3 DNA follows: TGTGCCAGCAGCTTAGGGTCGGCGGGGGGGCTGGATGAGCAGTTCTTC. It codes for CASSLGSAGGLDEQFF.

About this clonotype: Germline and junction disagree at one end, which may indicate a read error. CDR3 DNA: TGTGCCAGCAGCCTAGCCGGGACTAGCGACGAGCAGTACTTC. Protein sequence: CASSLAGTSDEQYF. The rearrangement joins TRBV7-9 to TRBJ2-7; 10 bases are shared with TRBD2. The CDR3 runs to 14 residues. Germline V gives CDR1 SEHNR, CDR2 FQNEAQ (reference sequence).

The V and J genes are TRBV6-2 or TRBV6-3 and TRBJ2-1; 7 positions agree with TRBD1. In germline, CDR1 is MNHEY, CDR2 SVGEGT. The CDR3 has 14 amino acids. V trimming: 5 bases; J trimming: 3 bases; junction bases outside the gene matches: 4. The CDR3 DNA is TGTGCCAGCAGTGCCCGGGACAGCTACAATGAGCAGTTCTTC. It encodes CASSARDSYNEQFF.

In its sample, this clonotype was seen a few times. This chain links TRBV7-9 with TRBJ2-1, with D hard to call. Trimming cost V 2 bases and J 7 bases, with 24 bases left between them. The CDR3 has 18 residues. CDR1 and CDR2 from the germline V gene are SEHNR and FQNEAQ (reference sequence). Written as DNA, the CDR3 is TGTGCCAGCAGCTTAATAAGGATAGCTTCTCACAAAGGGAATGAGCAGTTCTTC. Protein sequence: CASSLIRIASHKGNEQFF.